Below, 2 T cell receptor beta chains from the same sample are listed, as sequenced in a study of blood T cell repertoires in COVID-19. Here immunoSEQ multiplex PCR was the method, and the copy in TCRdb shows in-frame clones only, minus some. The sample contains tens of thousands of clones, about 91% of which appear only once. Material: peripheral blood. The receptors stem from a woman between 55 and 75 years old with active COVID-19.

J is TRBJ2-7 and V is TRBV3-1 (or the pseudogene TRBV3-2), with D hard to call. CDR1 and CDR2 from the germline V gene are LGHDT and YNNKEL (reference sequence). Trimming cost V 2 bases and J 2 bases, with 13 bases left between them. The CDR3 sequence is 15 residues long. This CDR3 is CASSQSMTSPYEQYF. DNA of the CDR3: TGTGCCAGCAGCCAATCCATGACATCCCCCTACGAGCAGTACTTC.

This clone has a single count. The genes are TRBV9 and TRBJ2-1; 8 nucleotides match TRBD2. The J segment lost 6 bases and the V segment lost 4 bases, leaving 9 bases of the junction unmatched. Germline V CDR1 and CDR2: SGDLS, YYNGEE. The CDR3 spans 15 residues. CDR3 nucleotides: TGTGCCAGCAGCCCGGGACTAGTGTCAGGCAATGAGCAGTTCTTC. It specifies CASSPGLVSGNEQFF.